The 11 T cell receptor beta chains given below trace back to one sample, sequenced in a study of graft-versus-host responses after intestinal transplantation. Their cognate antigens are unknown. Sequencing used immunoSEQ multiplex PCR; TCRdb keeps in-frame clones, though not all of them. Among 90,000 to 120,000 clones, 80% to 90% were seen once, and the ten largest hold about 0.75%. Specimen: unstimulated CD4+ T cells sorted from spleen or lymph node cells, collected before transplant. These receptor sequences come from a human donor who was the organ donor for an intestinal transplant.

This rearrangement joins TRBV10-3 to TRBJ2-1; D is possibly TRBD2 (6 bases). V was shortened by 0 bases and J by 8 bases, with 14 bases between the two germline ends. Germline lookup yields CDR1 ENHRY and CDR2 SYGVKD. This CDR3 is built from 15 residues. The CDR3 nucleotides read TGTGCCATCAGTGAGTCGGGGGGTTCCCTATATGAGCAGTTCTTC. This codes for CAISESGGSLYEQFF.

This clone was counted between two and nine times. The chain carries TRBV11-3 and TRBJ2-2, with 11 positions matching TRBD2. V was clipped by 4 bases and J by 0 bases; unmatched bases: 4. The CDR3 spans 17 residues. The germline V gene has CDR1 SGHNT and CDR2 YENEEA. The CDR3: CASSSGLAATNTGELFF. In DNA form, the CDR3 reads TGTGCCAGCAGCTCGGGACTAGCGGCTACGAACACCGGGGAGCTGTTTTTT.

The chain is built from TRBV6-1 and TRBJ2-4; D is undetermined. The length of the CDR3 is 14 residues. Trimming cost V 0 bases and J 6 bases, with 9 bases left between them. Germline V lookup: CDR1 MNHNS, CDR2 SASEGT. The CDR3 here is CASSEAKFGNIQYF. CDR3 bases: TGTGCCAGCAGTGAAGCGAAGTTTGGAAACATTCAGTACTTC.

Of note for this clone: This CDR3 is also generated by other DNA sequences in the sample. V gene TRBV9 combines with J gene TRBJ2-3; TRBD2 matches at 9 bases. The V gene end was trimmed by 0 bases and the J gene end by 1 base; junction bases not matched to a gene: 0. Per the germline V gene, CDR1 is SGDLS and CDR2 is YYNGEE. This CDR3 has 15 amino acids. CDR3 nucleotides: TGTGCCAGCAGCGTAGGGACTAGCGGCACAGATACGCAGTATTTT. Its translation is CASSVGTSGTDTQYF.

Written as DNA, the CDR3 is TGTGCCAGCAGCTCATCCGCCTCCGGGACTAGCGGGAGCAGGTACGAGCAGTACTTC. Translating gives CASSSSASGTSGSRYEQYF. This chain uses TRBV7-9 with TRBJ2-7; 14 bases map to TRBD2. The V segment lost 4 bases and the J segment 4 bases; nucleotides outside the gene matches: 15. The length of the CDR3 is 19 residues. The V gene's germline CDR1 is SEHNR and CDR2 FQNEAQ (reference sequence). The whole variable domain, remainder taken from reference TRBV7-9 and TRBJ2-7, is DTGVSQNPRHKITKRGQNVTFRCDPISEHNRLYWYRQTLGQGPEFLTYFQNEAQLEKSRLLSDRFSAERPKGSFSTLEIQRTEQGDSAMYLCASSSSASGTSGSRYEQYFGPGTRLTVT.

V and J are TRBV7-8 and TRBJ2-3; 14 bases fit TRBD2. Germline CDR1 and CDR2: SGHVS and FQNEAQ. The V gene end was trimmed by 3 bases and the J gene end by 10 bases; junction bases not matched to a gene: 6. This CDR3 is 15 amino acids long. CDR3 loop: CASSFTTSGRVSQYF. CDR3 coding DNA: TGTGCCAGCAGCTTCACGACTAGCGGGAGGGTTTCGCAGTATTTT.

This sequence joins TRBV12-5 and TRBJ2-2; the match to TRBD2 covers 8 bases. CDR1 and CDR2 (germline): LGHNT, FRNRAP. The CDR3 has 18 amino acids. The junction had 10 bases not matched to a gene; V was cut back by 0 bases and J by 4 bases. The CDR3 DNA reads TGTGCTAGTGGTTTGGTACTTGACGGGAGGGTTAGCACCGGGGAGCTGTTTTTT. The encoded protein is CASGLVLDGRVSTGELFF.

V gene TRBV9 combines with J gene TRBJ2-7, with a weak D call TRBD2 (6 bases). The germline V and J ends were trimmed by 0 bases and 4 bases, with 11 bases remaining between them. CDR1 and CDR2 from the germline V gene are SGDLS and YYNGEE. The CDR3 spans 14 residues. Here the CDR3 DNA reads TGTGCCAGCAGCGTAGGCGGTAGCGGATACGAGCAGTACTTC. It translates to CASSVGGSGYEQYF.

J is TRBJ2-2 and V is TRBV7-3, with D possibly matching TRBD1 (5 bases). The ends were cut back, 1 base at V and 3 bases at J, with 6 bases in the middle. Germline V CDR1 and CDR2: SGHTA, FQGTGA. The CDR3 has 14 amino acids. CDR3 region: CASSLRGHTGELFF. DNA for the CDR3: TGTGCCAGCAGCTTAAGGGGCCACACCGGGGAGCTGTTTTTT. The entire variable domain, with the rest obtained from reference TRBV7-3 and TRBJ2-2, is as follows: GAGVSQTPSNKVTEKGKYVELRCDPISGHTALYWYRQSLGQGPEFLIYFQGTGAADDSGLPNDRFFAVRPEGSVSTLKIQRTERGDSAVYLCASSLRGHTGELFFGEGSRLTVL.

This clone was counted only a few times. This chain uses TRBV7-3 with TRBJ2-3; 13 bases map to TRBD2. This CDR3 contains 20 residues. Losses at the gene ends were 3 bases for V and 0 bases for J; bases not matched to a gene: 12. Germline V CDR1 and CDR2: SGHTA, FQGTGA. The CDR3 DNA is TGTGCCAGCAGCTTCCCGACTAGCGGGGGGTATCTGCCTAGCACAGATACGCAGTATTTT. This encodes CASSFPTSGGYLPSTDTQYF.

This chain links TRBV5-1 with TRBJ2-3; 8 bases fit TRBD1. Germline-derived CDR1 and CDR2 are SGHRS and YFSETQ. V lost 0 bases and J lost 1; bases outside the gene matches: 4. This CDR3 is 16 amino acids long. The CDR3: CASSLDPGQGTDTQYF. DNA of the CDR3: TGCGCCAGCAGCTTGGACCCGGGACAGGGCACAGATACGCAGTATTTT.